Below, one TCR beta chain is given with its context. Its target is unknown. For the second PCR, which ran for about 6 to 11 cycles, a sample-barcoded 5' primer and a J-beta primer mix were used. From each sample, at least 2.5 million paired-end reads containing CDR3 were obtained. In TCRdb, the 5' RACE reads were re-called with MiXCR into one record per CDR3 protein. The profile covers about 940,000 distinct CDR3 sequences, with around 48% appearing a single time and 13% taken by the ten largest. The data are from a study of blood T cells in healthy people across ages. Findings of the study overall: Unsorted PBMCs ruled out conclusive naive versus antigen-experienced comparison. Age brought a roughly linear fall in TCR beta diversity measured per million T cells. Considered underestimates were the diversity estimates obtained from one million T cells.

Germline assignment: CDR1 SGHVS and CDR2 FNYEAQ. The length of the CDR3 is 14 residues. V was trimmed by 0 bases and J by 8 bases, leaving 12 bases between them. Specimen: blood. This TCR was recovered from a man in his thirties or forties in good health. This sequence joins TRBV7-6 and TRBJ2-3; D possibly matches TRBD1 or TRBD2 (6 bases each). CDR3 nucleotides: TGTGCCAGCAGCTTAGCCTCGGGGGCAGGTACGCAGTATTTT. It encodes CASSLASGAGTQYF.